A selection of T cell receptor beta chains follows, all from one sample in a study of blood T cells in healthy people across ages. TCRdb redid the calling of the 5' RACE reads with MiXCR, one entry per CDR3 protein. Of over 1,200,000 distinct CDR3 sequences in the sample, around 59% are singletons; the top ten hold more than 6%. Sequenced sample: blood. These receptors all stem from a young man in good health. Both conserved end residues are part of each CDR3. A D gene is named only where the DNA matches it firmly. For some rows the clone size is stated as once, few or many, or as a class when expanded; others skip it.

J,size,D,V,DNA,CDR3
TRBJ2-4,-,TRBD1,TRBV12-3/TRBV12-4,TGTGCCAGCAGTTTAGTAAGGGGCAGGGGGCTTCGGGTAGCCAAAAACATTCAGTACTTC,CASSLVRGRGLRVAKNIQYF
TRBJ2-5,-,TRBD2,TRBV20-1,TGCAGTGCTAGAGCAACTAGCGGGCCAGCGGAGACCCAGTACTTC,CSARATSGPAETQYF
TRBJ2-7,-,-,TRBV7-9,TGTGCCAGCAGCCCCCCGGGGTCAGGGGTCTACGAGCAGTACTTC,CASSPPGSGVYEQYF
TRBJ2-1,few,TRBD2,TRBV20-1,TGCAGTGCTACACTAGCGGGTGACTCCTACAATGAGCAGTTCTTC,CSATLAGDSYNEQFF
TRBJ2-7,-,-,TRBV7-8,TGTGCCAGCAGCCTAGGGGGGACACTTATTTCCTACGAGCAGTACTTC,CASSLGGTLISYEQYF
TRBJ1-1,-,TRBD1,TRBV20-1,TGCAGTGCTAGGTTAGGACAGGGGGCTGGCACTGAAGCTTTCTTT,CSARLGQGAGTEAFF
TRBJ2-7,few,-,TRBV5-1,TGCGCCAGCAGTGGGGGTGGGACTCAGAGAAACGAGCAGTACTTC,CASSGGGTQRNEQYF
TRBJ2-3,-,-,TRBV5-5,TGTGCCAGCAGCTTGGCCCATGGGGGAGATACGCAGTATTTT,CASSLAHGGDTQYF
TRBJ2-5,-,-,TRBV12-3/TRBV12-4,TGTGCCAGCAGCCGGGGAACTACCCAAGAGACCCAGTACTTC,CASSRGTTQETQYF
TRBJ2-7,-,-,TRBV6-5,TGTGCCAGCAGTTACTCGACCCAGGGGACCTCCTACGAGCAGTACTTC,CASSYSTQGTSYEQYF
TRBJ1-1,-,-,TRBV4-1,TGCGCCAGCAGCGGATCGACTGACCTGGGCACTGAAGCTTTCTTT,CASSGSTDLGTEAFF
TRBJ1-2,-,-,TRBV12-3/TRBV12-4,TGTGCCAGCACCCTAAGGGTGCAGGGGCGACCTAACTATGGCTACACCTTC,CASTLRVQGRPNYGYTF
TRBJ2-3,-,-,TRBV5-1,TGCGCCAGCAGCTTGGGGCTCTCCGCGGGTCGCGCAGATACGCAGTATTTT,CASSLGLSAGRADTQYF
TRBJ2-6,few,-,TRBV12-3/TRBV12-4,TGTGCCAGCAGCGCAACTGGGGCCAACGTCCTGACTTTC,CASSATGANVLTF
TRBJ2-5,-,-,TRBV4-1,TGCGCCAGCAGCCAAGAATCTACGGGGGAGACCCAGTACTTC,CASSQESTGETQYF
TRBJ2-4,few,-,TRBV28,TGTGCCAGCAGTTCCCCCGACACTGGGCGGGGCATTCAGTACTTC,CASSSPDTGRGIQYF
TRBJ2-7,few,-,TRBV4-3,TGCGCCAGCAGCCAAGAAAATTCAGGGTTCGAATACGAGCAGTACTTC,CASSQENSGFEYEQYF
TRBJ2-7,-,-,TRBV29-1,TGCAGCGTTGTAGGAGTCTCCTACAATGAGCAGTACTTC,CSVVGVSYNEQYF
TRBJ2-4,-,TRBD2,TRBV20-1,TGCAGTGCCCCGACTGGCGGGAGCGGTTTGAACATTCAGTACTTC,CSAPTGGSGLNIQYF
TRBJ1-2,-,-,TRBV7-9,TGTGCCAGCAGCTTAGCGGTGCCAGGACGGGGCTACACCTTC,CASSLAVPGRGYTF
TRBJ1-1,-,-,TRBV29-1,TGCAGCGTTGAAGCGCATTCCGCCACTGAAGCTTTCTTT,CSVEAHSATEAFF
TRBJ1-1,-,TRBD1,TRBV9,TGTGCCAGCAACCCGGGGCAGGGGGCTGAAGCTTTCTTT,CASNPGQGAEAFF
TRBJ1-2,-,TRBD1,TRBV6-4,TGTGCCAGCAGCTCCGGGACAGGGATTGGCGGCTACACCTTC,CASSSGTGIGGYTF
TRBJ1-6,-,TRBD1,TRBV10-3,TGTGCCATCAATACAGGGGTATGGGGTTCACCCCTCCACTTT,CAINTGVWGSPLHF
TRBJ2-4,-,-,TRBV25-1,TGTGCCAGCAGTGAGGACGGGAAAAACATAGCCAAAAACATTCAGTACTTC,CASSEDGKNIAKNIQYF
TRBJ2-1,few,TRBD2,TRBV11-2,TGTGCCAGCAGCTCAGAACATAGCGGGGGCAATGAGCAGTTCTTC,CASSSEHSGGNEQFF
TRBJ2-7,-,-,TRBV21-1,TGTGCCAGCAGCAAAGCGCCGGGTGTAAAGCTGGAGGGCAGAAAATCCTACGAGCAGTACTTC,CASSKAPGVKLEGRKSYEQYF
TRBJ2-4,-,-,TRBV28,TGTGCCAGCAGTTCGGCTATCAGGGGAACGTTAGCCAAAAACATTCAGTACTTC,CASSSAIRGTLAKNIQYF
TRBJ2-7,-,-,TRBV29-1,TGCAGCGTTCTGGTGATCACCGAGCAGTACTTC,CSVLVITEQYF
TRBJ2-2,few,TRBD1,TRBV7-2,TGTGCCAGCAGCCCAGACGGACAGGGGGCAAACACCGGGGAGCTGTTTTTT,CASSPDGQGANTGELFF
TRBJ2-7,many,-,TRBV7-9,TGTGCCAGCAGCTTAGTCGGCGGAACCTACGAGCAGTACTTC,CASSLVGGTYEQYF
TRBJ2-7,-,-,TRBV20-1,TGCAGTGCTAGAGGTCGTCCCGGTTTTGTTCAGTACTTC,CSARGRPGFVQYF
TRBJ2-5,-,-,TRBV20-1,TGCAGTGCTAGAGAACCATCGACTAGGGAGCAGTACTTC,CSAREPSTREQYF
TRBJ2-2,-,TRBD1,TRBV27,TGTGCCAGCCGAACCTACGACAGGGGGAACACCGGGGAGCTGTTTTTT,CASRTYDRGNTGELFF
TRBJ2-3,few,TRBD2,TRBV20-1,TGCAGCCCGGCGGGGGGGTTTACAGATACGCAGTATTTT,CSPAGGFTDTQYF
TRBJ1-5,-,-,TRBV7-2,TGTGCCAGCAGCTTAGGGGTGGGGGGAGGTCAGCCCCAGCATTTT,CASSLGVGGGQPQHF
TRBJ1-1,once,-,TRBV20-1,TGCAGTGCTAGGCCGGACGCGAACACTGAAGCTTTCTTT,CSARPDANTEAFF
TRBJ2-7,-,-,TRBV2,TGTGCCAGCAGTGAAGCGACTGGATACAATGAGCAGTACTTC,CASSEATGYNEQYF
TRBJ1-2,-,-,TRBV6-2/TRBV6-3,TGTGCCAGCAGTTACTCGCGGGATAACGGCTACACCTTC,CASSYSRDNGYTF
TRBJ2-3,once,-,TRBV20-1,TGCAGTGCTAGAGCGACATCCGTCGATACGCAGTATTTT,CSARATSVDTQYF
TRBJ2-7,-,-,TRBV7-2,TGTGCCAGCAGCTCAAAGGGACTTAACCTAGACGAGCAGTACTTC,CASSSKGLNLDEQYF
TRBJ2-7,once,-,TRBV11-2,TGTGCCAGCAGCTTACCCCAGGGCCCCCCTTACGAGCAGTACTTC,CASSLPQGPPYEQYF
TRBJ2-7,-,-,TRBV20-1,TGCAGTGCTACGAAGCGGTCCTCCGAGCAGTACTTC,CSATKRSSEQYF